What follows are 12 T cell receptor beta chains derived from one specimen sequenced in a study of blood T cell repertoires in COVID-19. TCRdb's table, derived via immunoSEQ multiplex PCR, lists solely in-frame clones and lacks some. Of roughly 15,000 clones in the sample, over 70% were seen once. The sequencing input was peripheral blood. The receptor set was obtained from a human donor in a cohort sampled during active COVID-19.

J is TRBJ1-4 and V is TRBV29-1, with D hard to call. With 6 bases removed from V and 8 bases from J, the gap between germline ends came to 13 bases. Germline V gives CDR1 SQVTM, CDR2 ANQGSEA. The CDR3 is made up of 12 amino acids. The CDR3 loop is CSVGGGGEKLFF. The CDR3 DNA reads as TGCAGCGTGGGTGGAGGTGGCGAAAAACTGTTTTTT.

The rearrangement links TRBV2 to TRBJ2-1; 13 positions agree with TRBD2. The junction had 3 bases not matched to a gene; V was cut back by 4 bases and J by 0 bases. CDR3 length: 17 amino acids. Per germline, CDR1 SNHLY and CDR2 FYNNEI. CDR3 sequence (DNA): TGTGCCAGCAGTGGACTAGCGGGAGGCAGCTCCTACAATGAGCAGTTCTTC. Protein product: CASSGLAGGSSYNEQFF.

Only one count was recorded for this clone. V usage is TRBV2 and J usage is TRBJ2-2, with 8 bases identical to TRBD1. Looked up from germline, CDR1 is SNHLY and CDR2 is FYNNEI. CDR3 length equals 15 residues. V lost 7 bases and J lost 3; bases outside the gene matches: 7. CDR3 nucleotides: TGTGCCAGCACGCCCGGGACAGGCTACACCGGGGAGCTGTTTTTT. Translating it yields CASTPGTGYTGELFF.

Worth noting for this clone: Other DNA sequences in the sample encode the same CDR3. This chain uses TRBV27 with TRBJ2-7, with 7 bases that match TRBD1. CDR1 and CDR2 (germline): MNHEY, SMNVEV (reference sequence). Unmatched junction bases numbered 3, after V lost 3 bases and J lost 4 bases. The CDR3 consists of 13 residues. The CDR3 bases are TGTGCCAGCAGTTTGGGGACAGCGTACGAGCAGTACTTC. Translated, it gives CASSLGTAYEQYF.

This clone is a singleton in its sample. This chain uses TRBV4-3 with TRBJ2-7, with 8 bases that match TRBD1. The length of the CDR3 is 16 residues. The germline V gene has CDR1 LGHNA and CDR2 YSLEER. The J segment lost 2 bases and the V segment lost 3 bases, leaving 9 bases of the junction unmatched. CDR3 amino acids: CASSQSGTGETYEQYF. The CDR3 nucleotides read TGCGCCAGCAGCCAGTCCGGGACAGGCGAAACCTACGAGCAGTACTTC.

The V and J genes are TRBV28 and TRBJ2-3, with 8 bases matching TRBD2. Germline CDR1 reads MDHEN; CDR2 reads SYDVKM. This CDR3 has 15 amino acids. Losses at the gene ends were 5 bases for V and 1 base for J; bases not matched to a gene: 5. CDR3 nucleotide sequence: TGTGCCAGCAGTCGGGGGGGGGAAGGCACAGATACGCAGTATTTT. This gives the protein CASSRGGEGTDTQYF.

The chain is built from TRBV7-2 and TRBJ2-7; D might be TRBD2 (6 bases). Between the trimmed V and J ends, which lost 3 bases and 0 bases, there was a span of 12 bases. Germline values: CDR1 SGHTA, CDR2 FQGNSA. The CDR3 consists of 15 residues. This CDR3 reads CASSFGTGSSYEQYF. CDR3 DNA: TGTGCCAGCAGCTTCGGGACCGGGAGCTCCTACGAGCAGTACTTC.

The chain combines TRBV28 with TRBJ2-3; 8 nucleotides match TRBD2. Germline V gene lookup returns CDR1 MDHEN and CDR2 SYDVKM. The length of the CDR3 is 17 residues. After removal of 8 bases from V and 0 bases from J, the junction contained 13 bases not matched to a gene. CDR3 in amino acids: CASGGNLRGGSTDTQYF. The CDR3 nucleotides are TGTGCCAGCGGCGGTAATCTACGGGGGGGGAGCACAGATACGCAGTATTTT.

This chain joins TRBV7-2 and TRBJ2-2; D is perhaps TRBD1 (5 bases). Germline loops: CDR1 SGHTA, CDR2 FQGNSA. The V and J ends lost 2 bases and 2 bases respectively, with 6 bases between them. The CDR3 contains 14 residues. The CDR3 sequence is CASSLQGNTGELFF. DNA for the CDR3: TGTGCCAGCAGCTTACAGGGAAACACCGGGGAGCTGTTTTTT.

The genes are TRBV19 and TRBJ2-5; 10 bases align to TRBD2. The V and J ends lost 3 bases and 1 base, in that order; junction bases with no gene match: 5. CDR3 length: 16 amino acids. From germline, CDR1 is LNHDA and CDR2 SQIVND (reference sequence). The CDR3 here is CASSIMASGSQETQYF. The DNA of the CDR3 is TGTGCCAGTAGTATCATGGCTAGCGGGAGCCAAGAGACCCAGTACTTC.

CDR3 amino acids: CASSLWEGRYNEQFF. CDR3 coding DNA: TGTGCCAGCAGTTTATGGGAGGGCCGGTACAATGAGCAGTTCTTC. This chain connects TRBV27 to TRBJ2-1; 7 bases are shared with TRBD2. The CDR3 loop spans 15 amino acids. The trim removed 1 base at V and 4 bases at J, leaving 4 bases unmatched. The germline gives CDR1 MNHEY, CDR2 SMNVEV (reference sequence).

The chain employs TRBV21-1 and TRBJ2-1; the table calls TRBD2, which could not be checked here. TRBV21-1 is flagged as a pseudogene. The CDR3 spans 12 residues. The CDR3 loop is CASIPPDNEQFF. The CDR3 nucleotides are TGTGCCAGCATACCCCCGGACAATGAGCAGTTCTTC.